This TCR beta chain was profiled in a study of cytomegalovirus exposure and HLA in healthy donors. The CDR3 is made up of 16 amino acids. Germline V gene lookup returns CDR1 MGHRA and CDR2 YSYEKL. V was clipped by 4 bases and J by 7 bases; unmatched bases: 13. With regard to this clone: Antigen: not known.

Clones were read by immunoSEQ multiplex PCR, and TCRdb kept only the in-frame ones, dropping some. The top ten hold 0.8% to 0.9% of the sample, which has about 97,000 clones, 85% to 95% seen once. Study outcomes and limitations: Reports credit the classifier with highly specific, highly sensitive diagnosis of cytomegalovirus status. Later, an analysis found that TCR clusters from the first cohort tended to co-occur in the roughly 110 validation repertoires.

The material sequenced was PBMCs. The rearrangement links TRBV4-1 to TRBJ2-4; TRBD2 agrees at 7 bases. The receptor's source is a woman under 30 in good health and CMV-seronegative. The CDR3 protein is CASSLREAASGNIQYF. The CDR3 bases are TGCGCCAGCAGCCTACGGGAGGCCGCGAGTGGGAACATTCAGTACTTC.